This is a list of T cell receptor beta chains from one sample in a study of blood T cell repertoires in COVID-19. The protocol was immunoSEQ multiplex PCR, while the TCRdb copy is restricted to in-frame clones and leaves out a portion. Among approximately 120,000 clones listed, roughly 88% were seen once. Sequencing input: peripheral blood. These receptors were collected from a woman aged 80 or older with active or convalescent COVID-19. Each CDR3 is given with its conserved first and last residue. Each record gives: V gene, D gene, J gene, CDR3 protein, CDR3 DNA. A D gene is named only where the DNA matches it firmly.

>TRBV28|TRBD2|TRBJ2-7
CASSGAVAGGRYEQYF
TGTGCCAGCAGTGGGGCGGTAGCGGGAGGCCGCTACGAGCAGTACTTC
>TRBV11-2|-|TRBJ2-1
CASSRTRVVYNEQFF
TGTGCCAGCAGCAGGACCAGGGTAGTATACAATGAGCAGTTCTTC
>TRBV7-6|-|TRBJ2-7
CASSLVGTSSYEQYF
TGTGCCAGCAGCTTAGTGGGGACATCGTCCTACGAGCAGTACTTC
>TRBV7-2|-|TRBJ2-6
CASSYDTSGANVLTF
TGTGCCAGCAGCTACGACACCTCTGGGGCCAACGTCCTGACTTTC
>TRBV24-1|-|TRBJ1-2
CATSDSVQGYYGYTF
TGTGCCACCAGTGATTCCGTTCAGGGTTACTATGGCTACACCTTC
>TRBV5-1|TRBD2|TRBJ2-1
CASSLSGRGSNEQFF
TGCGCCAGCAGCCTCAGCGGGAGGGGATCCAATGAGCAGTTCTTC
>TRBV19|-|TRBJ2-7
CASKRTESYEQYF
TGTGCCAGTAAAAGGACAGAATCCTACGAGCAGTACTTC
>TRBV5-4|TRBD2|TRBJ2-1
CASSPGTSVEQFF
TGTGCCAGCAGCCCCGGGACTAGCGTTGAGCAGTTCTTC
>TRBV19|TRBD2|TRBJ2-1
CASSISSGRVHSYNEQFF
TGTGCCAGTAGTATTAGTAGCGGGAGAGTTCACTCCTACAATGAGCAGTTCTTC
>TRBV4-2|TRBD1|TRBJ1-1
CASSPSGGRGNTEAFF
TGTGCCAGCAGCCCTTCAGGGGGCAGGGGAAACACTGAAGCTTTCTTT
>TRBV5-1|-|TRBJ1-2
CASSGPTDYTF
TGCGCCAGCAGCGGGCCGACAGACTACACCTTC